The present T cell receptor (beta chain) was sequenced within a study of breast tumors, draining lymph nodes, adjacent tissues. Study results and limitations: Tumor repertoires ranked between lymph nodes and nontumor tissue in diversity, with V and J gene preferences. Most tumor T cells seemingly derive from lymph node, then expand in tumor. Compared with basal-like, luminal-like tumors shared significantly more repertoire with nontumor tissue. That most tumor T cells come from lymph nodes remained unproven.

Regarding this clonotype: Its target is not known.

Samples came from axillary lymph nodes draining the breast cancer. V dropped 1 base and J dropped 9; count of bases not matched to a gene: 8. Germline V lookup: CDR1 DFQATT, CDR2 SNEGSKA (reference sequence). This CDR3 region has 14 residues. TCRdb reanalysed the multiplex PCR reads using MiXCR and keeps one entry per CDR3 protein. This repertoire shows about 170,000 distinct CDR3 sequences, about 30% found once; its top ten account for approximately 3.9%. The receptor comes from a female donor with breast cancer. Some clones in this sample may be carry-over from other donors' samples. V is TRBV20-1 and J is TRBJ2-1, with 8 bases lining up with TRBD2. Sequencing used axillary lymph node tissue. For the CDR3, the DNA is TGCAGTGCTAGAGCTCTAGCGGGTACCACTGAGCAGTTCTTC. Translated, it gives CSARALAGTTEQFF.